The 27 T cell receptor beta chains listed next were all sequenced from one sample in a study of molecular identifiers for immune sequencing clone quantification. TCRdb processed the PCR reads anew with MiXCR; each CDR3 protein has one entry. Here the sample spans about 640,000 distinct CDR3 sequences, just under 20% being singletons. The sequenced sample consisted of naive CD8+ T cells from blood, with Jurkat cell RNA spiked in. As for subset: FACS-sorted CD8+CD4-CCR7+CD45RA+ naive T cells. These receptors were collected from a human donor in good health. Some libraries in this study had Jurkat cell RNA spiked in.

This clonotype has a count of ten or more. This chain links TRBV12-3 or TRBV12-4 with TRBJ1-2, with D perhaps TRBD1 (6 bases). CDR3 length: 16 amino acids. V was clipped by 4 bases and J by 4 bases, with 19 bases between them. CDR3 sequence (DNA): TGTGCCAGCAGTTCAGCCCCGGGGGGCGGTATCTATGGCTACACCTTC. It is translated as CASSSAPGGGIYGYTF.

There are many counts of this clonotype. The rearrangement joins TRBV6-6 to TRBJ2-3, with a weak D call TRBD2 (5 bases). Germline loops: CDR1 MNHNY, CDR2 SVGAGI (reference sequence). V dropped 2 bases and J dropped 1 base, with 10 bases sitting between them. The CDR3 has 15 residues. The CDR3 region has the DNA TGTGCCAGCAGTTACGAGGGATGGGGCACAGATACGCAGTATTTT. As protein: CASSYEGWGTDTQYF.

A word on this clonotype: A much larger clone is a single base away; this may be a read error. The CDR3 loop is CASSYSDTPGTGTQYF. In nucleotides, the CDR3 is TGTGCCAGCAGTTACTCGGACACCCCTGGCACAGGTACGCAGTATTTT. The chain joins TRBV6-2 or TRBV6-3 to TRBJ2-3, with a possible D match to TRBD1 (5 bases). In germline, CDR1 is MNHEY, CDR2 SVGEGT. The CDR3 length is 16 residues.

This clonotype was found many times. The V gene is TRBV20-1, the J gene TRBJ2-3; 8 nucleotides align to TRBD2. Trimming at V came to 1 base and at J to 4 bases, leaving 7 bases not matched to a gene. This CDR3 contains 15 residues. Germline CDR1 DFQATT, CDR2 SNEGSKA (reference sequence). CDR3 loop: CSARALREAADTQYF. CDR3 nucleotide sequence: TGCAGTGCTAGAGCTCTGCGGGAGGCCGCAGATACGCAGTATTTT.

Note on this clonotype: A much larger clone lies a single base off, so this may be a read error. The genes are TRBV7-9 and TRBJ2-7; weak D call: TRBD2 (8 bases). The CDR3 is 15 residues long. Germline assignment: CDR1 SEHNR and CDR2 FQNEAQ (reference sequence). As DNA, the CDR3 is TGTGCCGGCAGCGGGAGACAGGGTAGAACCTACGAGCAGTACTTC. This encodes CAGSGRQGRTYEQYF.

This chain links TRBV6-2 or TRBV6-3 with TRBJ2-5; 7 bases are a match to TRBD2. There are 14 residues in the CDR3. Germline V gene lookup returns CDR1 MNHEY and CDR2 SVGEGT. V shed 2 bases and J 4 bases; nucleotides not matched to a gene: 4. The CDR3 here is CASSYTGEGETQYF. CDR3 DNA sequence: TGTGCCAGCAGTTACACTGGGGAGGGAGAGACCCAGTACTTC.

As to this clonotype: The junction shows a germline mismatch at one end, possibly a read error. V is TRBV18 and J is TRBJ1-2, with D possibly being TRBD1 (6 bases). Germline V gene lookup returns CDR1 KGHSH and CDR2 LQKENI. CDR3 length: 12 amino acids. CDR3 DNA sequence: TGTGCCAGCTCACCAACAGGGTATGGCCACACCTTC. It encodes CASSPTGYGHTF.

J is TRBJ2-2 and V is TRBV3-1, with 12 bases identical to TRBD2. Per germline, CDR1 LGHDT and CDR2 YNNKEL (reference sequence). V gave up 4 bases and J gave up 4 bases; unmatched junction bases: 10. The length of the CDR3 is 18 residues. CDR3 protein: CASSLLGLAGPSTGELFF. In DNA, the CDR3 is TGTGCCAGCAGCCTTCTCGGACTAGCGGGACCGAGCACCGGGGAGCTGTTTTTT.

A few counts support this clonotype. J is TRBJ1-4 and V is TRBV3-1; no clear D. The V gene lost 1 base and the J gene lost 7 bases, with 7 bases spanning the gap. Per the germline V gene, CDR1 is LGHDT and CDR2 is YNNKEL (reference sequence). This CDR3 has 13 amino acids. CDR3 DNA: TGTGCCAGCAGCCAAGTCGGTTTTGAAAAACTGTTTTTT. This encodes CASSQVGFEKLFF.

This clonotype came up many times. The genes are TRBV6-6 and TRBJ2-7, with 9 bases that match TRBD1. This CDR3 contains 15 residues. Germline V lookup: CDR1 MNHNY, CDR2 SVGAGI (reference sequence). V lost 3 bases and J lost 0; bases outside the gene matches: 3. Written as DNA, the CDR3 is TGTGCCAGCAGTTATGGGACAGGGATCTCCTACGAGCAGTACTTC. Its protein is CASSYGTGISYEQYF.

The J gene is TRBJ2-7, the V gene TRBV6-5; D uncertain. The CDR3 loop spans 14 amino acids. Germline lookup yields CDR1 MNHEY and CDR2 SVGAGI. Trimming left V 6 bases short and J 3 bases short, with 15 bases between. The CDR3 DNA reads as TGTGCCAGCAGCCCCCTCGGCGGATTCTACGAGCAGTACTTC. It specifies CASSPLGGFYEQYF.

A few counts support this clonotype. The rearrangement links TRBV25-1 to TRBJ1-5; D is unclear. Trimming pared 3 bases from V and 9 bases from J, leaving 12 bases between. Germline lookup yields CDR1 MGHDK and CDR2 SYGVNS. The length of the CDR3 is 13 residues. The CDR3 coding sequence is TGTGCCAGCAGTGATACGGGGTTGGGGCCCCAGCATTTT. This codes for CASSDTGLGPQHF.

This clonotype has only a few counts. The CDR3 protein is CASSIYSGTGQETQYF. The CDR3 region has the DNA TGTGCCAGTAGTATTTACTCCGGGACAGGCCAAGAGACCCAGTACTTC. The chain couples TRBV19 to TRBJ2-5; 8 bases match TRBD1. CDR1 is LNHDA and CDR2 is SQIVND in the germline V gene (reference sequence). The trim removed 3 bases at V and 1 base at J, leaving 7 bases unmatched. The CDR3 runs 16 residues. Variable domain in full (rest from reference TRBV19 and TRBJ2-5): DGGITQSPKYLFRKEGQNVTLSCEQNLNHDAMYWYRQDPGQGLRLIYYSQIVNDFQKGDIAEGYSVSREKKESFPLTVTSAQKNPTAFYLCASSIYSGTGQETQYFGPGTRLLVL.

This clonotype was seen repeatedly, ten times or more. The chain has TRBV4-3 and TRBJ2-5; D is possibly TRBD2 (6 bases). The CDR3 runs 16 residues. With 0 bases removed from V and 2 bases from J, the gap between germline ends came to 13 bases. Germline V gene data show CDR1 as LGHNA and CDR2 as YSLEER. The CDR3 nucleotides read TGCGCCAGCAGCCAAGATCGAGGGGCGGGGCAAGAGACCCAGTACTTC. The encoded protein is CASSQDRGAGQETQYF.

The V gene is TRBV30, the J gene TRBJ1-1; D might be TRBD1 (5 bases). Germline V lookup: CDR1 GTSNPN, CDR2 SVGIG (reference sequence). Trimming pared 0 bases from V and 5 bases from J, leaving 10 bases between. The CDR3 sequence is 13 residues long. This CDR3 is CAWSVSGRTEAFF. For the CDR3, the DNA is TGTGCCTGGAGTGTATCAGGGCGAACTGAAGCTTTCTTT.

This clonotype was counted ten times or more. The chain links TRBV7-2 to TRBJ2-7; D uncertain. The CDR3 length is 11 residues. The V gene lost 3 bases and the J gene lost 2 bases, with 2 bases spanning the gap. CDR1 is SGHTA, CDR2 FQGNSA, per germline. CDR3 coding DNA: TGTGCCAGCAGCTTTACCTACGAGCAGTACTTC. Its protein product is CASSFTYEQYF.

This clonotype was seen at least ten times. The gene calls are TRBV7-9 and TRBJ1-2, with D possibly being TRBD1 (5 bases). Trimming took off 7 bases at V and 3 bases at J, with 18 bases between the two ends. CDR1 is SEHNR, CDR2 FQNEAQ, per germline (reference sequence). This CDR3 comprises 15 residues. As DNA, the CDR3 is TGTGCCAGCACCCATCCTTGGGGGATTGACTATGGCTACACCTTC. It specifies CASTHPWGIDYGYTF.

The chain recombines TRBV19 with TRBJ2-4; 8 nucleotides agree with TRBD2. Germline CDR1 LNHDA, CDR2 SQIVND (reference sequence). The length of the CDR3 is 16 residues. V shed 1 base, J shed 16 bases, and the junction held 18 bases outside the gene matches. The CDR3 DNA sequence: TGTGCCAGTAGTATAGCTTCGACTAGCGCGCCCACCCCGAGTTACTTC. It encodes CASSIASTSAPTPSYF. The variable domain in full, with the rest retrieved from reference TRBV19 and TRBJ2-4, is DGGITQSPKYLFRKEGQNVTLSCEQNLNHDAMYWYRQDPGQGLRLIYYSQIVNDFQKGDIAEGYSVSREKKESFPLTVTSAQKNPTAFYLCASSIASTSAPTPSYFGAGTRLSVL.

This clonotype was picked up a small number of times. The J gene is TRBJ2-2, the V gene TRBV10-2; 11 nucleotides agree with TRBD2. The CDR3 length is 16 residues. Per the germline V gene, CDR1 is WSHSY and CDR2 is SAAADI. Trimming removed 7 bases from V and 5 bases from J; junction bases left unmatched: 9. The CDR3 DNA sequence: TGCGCCAGCACCTCACTAGCGGGGGTGTTAACCGGGGAGCTGTTTTTT. Translated, it gives CASTSLAGVLTGELFF.

The sample holds many counts of this clonotype. The chain has TRBV9 and TRBJ2-3, with 7 positions matching TRBD2. In germline, CDR1 is SGDLS, CDR2 YYNGEE. This CDR3 is 16 amino acids long. Unmatched junction bases numbered 7, after V lost 0 bases and J lost 3 bases. The CDR3 reads CASSVGLASWTDTQYF. The CDR3 bases are TGTGCCAGCAGCGTAGGACTAGCTTCTTGGACAGATACGCAGTATTTT.

V and J are TRBV20-1 and TRBJ2-7; possibly TRBD1 for D (6 bases). Germline CDR1 reads DFQATT; CDR2 reads SNEGSKA (reference sequence). The CDR3 contains 12 residues. V was cut by 1 base and J by 12 bases, with 16 bases left in between. In nucleotides, the CDR3 is TGCAGTGCTAGAGGTGGTCAGGGGCTGGGGTACTTC. Translated: CSARGGQGLGYF.

This clonotype has a count of ten or more. V gene TRBV10-3 combines with J gene TRBJ2-5, with a weak D call TRBD2 (6 bases). The germline CDR1 and CDR2 sequences are ENHRY and SYGVKD. Trimming removed 7 bases at V and 5 bases at J, with 20 bases between. This CDR3 is built from 15 residues. This chain's CDR3 is CAIMAAGNSPETQYF. The CDR3 DNA reads TGTGCCATCATGGCCGCGGGGAACTCCCCGGAGACCCAGTACTTC.

V gene TRBV5-6 combines with J gene TRBJ2-5; D perhaps matches TRBD2 (6 bases). This CDR3 contains 15 residues. Trimming removed 0 bases from V and 4 bases from J, with 13 bases in between. Germline V gene data show CDR1 as SGHDT and CDR2 as YYEEEE. CDR3 nucleotides: TGTGCCAGCAGCTTGGGAACTAGCTCTGCAGAGACCCAGTACTTC. The encoded protein is CASSLGTSSAETQYF.

With respect to this clonotype: A much larger clone is a single base away; this may be a read error. V gene TRBV13 combines with J gene TRBJ2-5, with TRBD1 as a possible D gene (6 bases). This CDR3 spans 15 amino acids. The germline V gene has CDR1 PRHDT and CDR2 FYEKMQ (reference sequence). The CDR3 DNA is TGTGGCAGCAGCCCGACAGGCGACCCTCAAGAGACCCAGTACTTC. This sequence encodes CGSSPTGDPQETQYF.

With regard to this clonotype: Its ends do not fully match the called genes, so a read error is possible. The rearrangement uses TRBV7-6 and TRBJ1-5, with D possibly being TRBD1 (5 bases). Per germline, CDR1 SGHVS and CDR2 FNYEAQ. CDR3 size: 15 residues. The CDR3 DNA reads TGTGCCAGCAGCTTCAACATGGGGCCCAATCAGCCCCAGCGTTTT. Translation gives CASSFNMGPNQPQRF.

This clonotype was counted at least ten times. The rearrangement links TRBV6-6 to TRBJ2-4, with TRBD2 matching 9 bases. Germline CDR1 reads MNHNY; CDR2 reads SVGAGI (reference sequence). V lost 8 bases, J lost 3 bases, and 14 bases stayed unmatched. There are 17 residues in the CDR3. The CDR3 region is CASSRGRGGLNKNIQYF. In nucleotides, the CDR3 is TGTGCCAGCTCGAGAGGGCGGGGGGGCCTAAACAAAAACATTCAGTACTTC.

This clonotype was observed at least ten times. The rearrangement links TRBV25-1 to TRBJ1-5; D ambiguous. Trimming left V 10 bases short and J 4 bases short, with 17 bases between. The V gene's germline CDR1 is MGHDK and CDR2 SYGVNS. The CDR3 length is 14 residues. Here the CDR3 DNA reads TGTGCCACCGGTCCGCGGCACGAGAATCAGCCCCAGCATTTT. Amino acids: CATGPRHENQPQHF.